This T cell receptor (beta chain) was obtained from a study of shared clonotypes between healthy human individuals. V dropped 4 bases and J dropped 3; count of bases not matched to a gene: 9. This CDR3 is built from 15 residues. The germline V gene has CDR1 LGHNA and CDR2 YSLEER. Data came from immunoSEQ multiplex PCR; TCRdb stores just in-frame clones and leaves some out. The sample comprises roughly 490,000 clones, 75% to 85% of which are singletons, and 10% to 15% rests with the top ten. All donors were healthy HIV-negative adults lacking recent acute infections or vaccinations. Each sample came from a Caucasian adult donor living in Nashville, Tennessee.

Sequencing input: PBMCs. The TCR originated in a woman aged 40-49 years in good health. Some clones in this sample may be carry-over from other donors' samples. The chain is built from TRBV4-3 and TRBJ2-7; TRBD2 agrees at 7 bases. CDR3 amino acids: CASSRSGEGLYEQYF. As DNA, the CDR3 is TGCGCCAGCAGCCGGTCGGGGGAGGGCCTCTACGAGCAGTACTTC.